The present T cell receptor beta chain was sequenced within a study of immune cell composition in non-small cell lung cancer (dated by TCRdb to 2017 to 2019). Regarding the research as a whole: Histologic subtype was assigned using H&E plus p63, CK5, Napsin A and TTF-1 immunohistochemistry, mainly lung adenocarcinoma or squamous cell carcinoma. For supplementary cohort #1, made up of approximately 11 lung adenocarcinoma cases, paired tumour/lung TCR-beta sequencing was done and TIL populations were generated so that tumour reactivity could be assessed. TCR-beta sequencing (Adaptive Biotechnologies) was performed on a few dozen paired NSCLC tumour and non-adjacent lung specimens plus 26 tumour-only specimens. Several tumour specimens with TCR-beta data were rare histological subtypes and were excluded from the subtype comparisons.

A note on this clone: The target of this receptor is not known. Base qualities are not provided; no much larger clone lies one nucleotide away.

What the research found in general, with its limitations: Nearly half of NSCLC cases had tumour-associated clones >0.5%, with 75% to 80% of squamous carcinomas showing such clones compared with about 35% of adenocarcinomas. The reactivity cohort included only around eleven cases, and whether tumour-reactive clones share sequences with the dominant in vivo tumour-associated clones was not shown. In 10 adenocarcinoma cases, maximal tumour-associated clone frequency correlated strongly with TIL tumour reactivity, whereas overall clonality did not. Significantly higher Top 10 clone scores and productive clonality were observed in lung squamous cell carcinoma than in lung adenocarcinoma tumours. No significant correlation was found between smoking pack-years and tumour TCR-beta clonality.

Genomic DNA was extracted with the QIAamp DNA kit from frozen aliquots of unsorted single-cell suspensions. The tumour samples consisted of non-small cell lung cancer tissue that had been surgically resected. Tissues were received within 2 hours of resection and were immediately processed into single-cell suspensions. Tissue was broken up mechanically, digested enzymatically with DNase I, collagenase I and hyaluronidase for around 31 minutes at 37 degrees C, and then filtered and RBC-lysed. A two-step multiplex PCR was used to amplify TCR-beta CDR3 regions from genomic DNA, and Illumina-compatible adaptors were added in the second step. TCR-beta immunosequencing was performed on an Illumina platform as a commercial immunoSEQ service. The authors' analysis ran thus. Repertoires were described by productive clonality and by Top 10 Clones, which is the percentage of T-cell templates coming from the ten most frequent sequences. Productive clonality had a range of 0 to 1, where 1 means a monoclonal population. Tumour-associated clones, identified using log10 scatter plots, were defined as sequences that made up at least 0.1% of tumour T-cell templates and were not found in the matched non-adjacent lung. Two-group comparisons used Student's t-tests, stages used ANOVA, and relationships used linear regression, analysed in GraphPad Prism7 and R. This is the immuneACCESS table as TCRdb keeps it, with only in-frame sequences that have V and J called. A part of the clones is gone; compared with another copy, unresolved V genes explain less than half, and the rest is unexplained. V, J and clone size are taken as reported in that table, and D and trimming were inferred from the DNA itself. For this sample the table gives around 2,800 clones, of which 60% to 85% were detected only once. Of the sample, 7.3% is held by the ten largest clones.

The germline V and J ends show losses of 7 bases and 5 bases respectively, and no gene match explains 5 bases of the junction. CDR1 MNHNY and CDR2 SVGAGI were looked up in the germline V gene (reference sequence). Its CDR3 holds 13 amino acids, cysteine through phenylalanine. Just the 39-base CDR3 DNA is kept, in frame starting at base 1. The sequence derives from a human donor with non-small cell lung cancer. The chain uses TRBV6-6 and TRBJ2-1; 7 nucleotides in the junction match TRBD1. Specimen: lung tumor tissue. CDR3 protein: CASKPGGNNEQFF. In nucleotides, the sequence is TGTGCCAGCAAGCCAGGGGGTAACAATGAGCAGTTCTTC.